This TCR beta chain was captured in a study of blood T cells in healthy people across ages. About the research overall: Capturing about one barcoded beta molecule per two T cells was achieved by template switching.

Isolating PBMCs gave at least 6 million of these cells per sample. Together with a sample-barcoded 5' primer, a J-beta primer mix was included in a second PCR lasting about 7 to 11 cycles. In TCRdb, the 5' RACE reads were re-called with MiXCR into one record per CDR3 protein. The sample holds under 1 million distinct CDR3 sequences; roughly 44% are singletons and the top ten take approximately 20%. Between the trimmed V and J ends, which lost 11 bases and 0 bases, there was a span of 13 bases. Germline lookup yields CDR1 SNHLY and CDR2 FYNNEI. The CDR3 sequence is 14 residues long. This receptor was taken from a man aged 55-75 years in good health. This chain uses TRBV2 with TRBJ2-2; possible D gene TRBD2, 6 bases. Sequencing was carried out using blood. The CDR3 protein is CASLRGANTGELFF. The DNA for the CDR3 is TGTGCCTCCTTGCGGGGCGCGAACACCGGGGAGCTGTTTTTT.